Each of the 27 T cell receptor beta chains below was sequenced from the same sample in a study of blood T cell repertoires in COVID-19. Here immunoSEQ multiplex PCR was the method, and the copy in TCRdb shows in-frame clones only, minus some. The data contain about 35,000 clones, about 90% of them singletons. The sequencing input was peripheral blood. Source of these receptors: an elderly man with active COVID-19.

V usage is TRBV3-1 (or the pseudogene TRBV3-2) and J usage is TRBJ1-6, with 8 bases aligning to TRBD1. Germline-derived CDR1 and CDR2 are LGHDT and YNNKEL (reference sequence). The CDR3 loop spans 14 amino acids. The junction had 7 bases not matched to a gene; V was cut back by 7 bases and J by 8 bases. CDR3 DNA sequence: TGTGCCAGCACCTACGGGACAGGAGATTCACCCCTCCACTTT. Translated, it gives CASTYGTGDSPLHF.

The CDR3: CASGGDRGTDTQYF. CDR3 bases: TGTGCCTCCGGGGGAGATCGGGGGACAGATACGCAGTATTTT. The rearrangement joins TRBV9 to TRBJ2-3, with D tentatively TRBD2 (6 bases). Trimming took 10 bases from V and 3 from J, leaving 18 bases between them. The CDR3 sequence is 14 residues long. CDR1 SGDLS and CDR2 YYNGEE come from the germline V gene. Looking up the rest from reference TRBV9 and TRBJ2-3 gives the full variable domain: DSGVTQTPKHLITATGQRVTLRCSPRSGDLSVYWYQQSLDQGLQFLIQYYNGEERAKGNILERFSAQQFPDLHSELNLSSLELGDSALYFCASGGDRGTDTQYFGPGTRLTVL.

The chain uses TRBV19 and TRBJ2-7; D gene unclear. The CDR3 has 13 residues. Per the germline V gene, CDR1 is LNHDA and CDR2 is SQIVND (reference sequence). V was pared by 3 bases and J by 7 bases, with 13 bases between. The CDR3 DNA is TGTGCCAGTAGTATCTCAGTATCCCAGGAGCAGTACTTC. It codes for CASSISVSQEQYF.

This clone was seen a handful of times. CDR3 amino acids: CASSEPQGAGGYTF. DNA of the CDR3: TGTGCCAGCAGTGAACCTCAGGGAGCGGGTGGCTACACCTTC. The V and J genes are TRBV6-1 and TRBJ1-2; D perhaps matches TRBD1 (5 bases). CDR1 is MNHNS and CDR2 is SASEGT in the germline V gene. The V gene lost 2 bases and the J gene lost 7 bases, with 14 bases spanning the gap. The CDR3 is made up of 14 amino acids.

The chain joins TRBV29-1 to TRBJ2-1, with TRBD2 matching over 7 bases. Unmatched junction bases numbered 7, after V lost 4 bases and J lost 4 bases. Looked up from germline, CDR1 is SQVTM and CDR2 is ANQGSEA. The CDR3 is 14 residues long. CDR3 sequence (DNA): TGCAGCGTTGGGGCTAGCGGCGGATACAATGAGCAGTTCTTC. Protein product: CSVGASGGYNEQFF.

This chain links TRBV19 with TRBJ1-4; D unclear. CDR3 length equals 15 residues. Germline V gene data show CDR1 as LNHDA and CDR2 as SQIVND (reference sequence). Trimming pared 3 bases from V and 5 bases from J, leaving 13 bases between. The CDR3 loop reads CASSMARFGNEKLFF. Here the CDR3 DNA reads TGTGCCAGTAGTATGGCCCGGTTCGGGAATGAAAAACTGTTTTTT.

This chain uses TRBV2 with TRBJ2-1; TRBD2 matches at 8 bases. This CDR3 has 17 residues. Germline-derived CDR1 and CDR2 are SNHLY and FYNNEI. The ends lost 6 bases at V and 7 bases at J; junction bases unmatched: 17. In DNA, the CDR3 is TGTGCCAGCAGCGGAATTGGACTAGCTGGGTGGGGGAATGAGCAGTTCTTC. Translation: CASSGIGLAGWGNEQFF.

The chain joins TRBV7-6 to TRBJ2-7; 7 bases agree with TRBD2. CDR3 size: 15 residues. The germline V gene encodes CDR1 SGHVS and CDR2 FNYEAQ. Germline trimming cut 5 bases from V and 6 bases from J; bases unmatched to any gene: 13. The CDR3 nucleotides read TGTGCCAGCAGCCGAGGACTAGGGAGGGCTTCCGAGCAGTACTTC. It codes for CASSRGLGRASEQYF.

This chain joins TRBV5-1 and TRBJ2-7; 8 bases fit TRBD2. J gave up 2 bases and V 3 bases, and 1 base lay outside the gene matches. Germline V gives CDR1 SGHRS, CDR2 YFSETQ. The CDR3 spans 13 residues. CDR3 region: CASSSGGAYEQYF. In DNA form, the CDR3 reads TGCGCCAGCAGCTCGGGGGGGGCCTACGAGCAGTACTTC.

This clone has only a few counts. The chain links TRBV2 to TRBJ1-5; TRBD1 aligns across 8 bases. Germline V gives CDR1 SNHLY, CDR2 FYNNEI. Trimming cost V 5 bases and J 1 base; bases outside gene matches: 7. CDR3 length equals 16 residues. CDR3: CASSFAGGRSNQPQHF. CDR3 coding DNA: TGTGCCAGCAGTTTCGCAGGGGGCAGGAGCAATCAGCCCCAGCATTTT.

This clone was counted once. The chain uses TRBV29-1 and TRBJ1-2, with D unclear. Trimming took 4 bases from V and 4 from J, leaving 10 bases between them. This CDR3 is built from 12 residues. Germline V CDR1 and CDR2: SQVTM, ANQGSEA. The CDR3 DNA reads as TGCAGCGTTGTCGTTGGGCTCTATGGCTACACCTTC. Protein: CSVVVGLYGYTF.

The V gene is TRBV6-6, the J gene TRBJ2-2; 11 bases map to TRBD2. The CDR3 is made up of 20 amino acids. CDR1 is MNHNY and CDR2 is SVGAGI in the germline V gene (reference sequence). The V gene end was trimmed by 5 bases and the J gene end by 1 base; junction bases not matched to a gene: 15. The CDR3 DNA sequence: TGTGCCAGCAGTCCCCGGGCCTACTTAGCGGGAGGGCTGAACACCGGGGAGCTGTTTTTT. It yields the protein CASSPRAYLAGGLNTGELFF.

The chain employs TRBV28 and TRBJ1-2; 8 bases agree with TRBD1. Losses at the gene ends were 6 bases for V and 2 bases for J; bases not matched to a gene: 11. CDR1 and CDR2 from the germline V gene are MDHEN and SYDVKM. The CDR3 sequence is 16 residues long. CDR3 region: CASRPPQGAGNYGYTF. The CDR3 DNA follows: TGTGCCAGCAGACCGCCGCAGGGGGCAGGAAACTATGGCTACACCTTC.

The DNA of the CDR3 is TGTGCCAGCAGCTTAGCCGGGTCCGAGGGACCCCTCCACTTT. As protein: CASSLAGSEGPLHF. V usage is TRBV7-9 and J usage is TRBJ1-6; no clear D. CDR1 and CDR2 (germline): SEHNR, FQNEAQ (reference sequence). This CDR3 has 14 residues. Trimming shortened V by 0 bases and J by 12 bases, and 12 bases separated the two germline ends.

CDR3 DNA sequence: TGTGCCAGCAGTTCCCAGGGGACTAGCGGGACCGAGCAGTACTTC. It yields the protein CASSSQGTSGTEQYF. The V and J genes are TRBV6-6 and TRBJ2-7, with 13 nucleotides matching TRBD2. V trimming: 4 bases; J trimming: 6 bases; junction bases outside the gene matches: 6. The CDR3 covers 15 residues. CDR1 is MNHNY, CDR2 SVGAGI, per germline (reference sequence).

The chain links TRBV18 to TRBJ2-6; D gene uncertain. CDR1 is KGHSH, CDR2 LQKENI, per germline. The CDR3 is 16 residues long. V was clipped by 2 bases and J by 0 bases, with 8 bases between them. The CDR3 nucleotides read TGTGCCAGCTCACCAGTATCGAGCTCTGGGGCCAACGTCCTGACTTTC. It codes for CASSPVSSSGANVLTF.

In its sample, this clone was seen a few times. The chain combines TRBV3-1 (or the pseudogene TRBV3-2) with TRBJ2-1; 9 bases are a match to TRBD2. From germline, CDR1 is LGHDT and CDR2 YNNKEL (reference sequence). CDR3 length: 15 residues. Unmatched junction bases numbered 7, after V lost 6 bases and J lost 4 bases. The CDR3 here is CASRTTSGVYNEQFF. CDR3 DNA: TGTGCCAGCAGAACGACTAGCGGTGTTTACAATGAGCAGTTCTTC.

The CDR3 nucleotides are TGTGCCAGCAGTGGTGGGACAGGTGGGGAGACCCAGTACTTC. It is translated as CASSGGTGGETQYF. The chain combines TRBV2 with TRBJ2-5; TRBD1 agrees at 8 bases. Germline assignment: CDR1 SNHLY and CDR2 FYNNEI. The CDR3 is 14 residues long. V shed 4 bases and J 5 bases; nucleotides not matched to a gene: 6. The variable domain in full, completed from reference TRBV2 and TRBJ2-5, reads EPEVTQTPSHQVTQMGQEVILRCVPISNHLYFYWYRQILGQKVEFLVSFYNNEISEKSEIFDDQFSVERPDGSNFTLKIRSTKLEDSAMYFCASSGGTGGETQYFGPGTRLLVL.

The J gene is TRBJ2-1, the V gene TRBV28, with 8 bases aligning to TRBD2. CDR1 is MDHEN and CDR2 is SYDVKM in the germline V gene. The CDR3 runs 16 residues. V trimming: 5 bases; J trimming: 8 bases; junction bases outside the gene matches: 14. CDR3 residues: CASSPGLAWGGDEQFF. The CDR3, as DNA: TGTGCCAGCAGTCCCGGACTAGCTTGGGGAGGCGATGAGCAGTTCTTC.

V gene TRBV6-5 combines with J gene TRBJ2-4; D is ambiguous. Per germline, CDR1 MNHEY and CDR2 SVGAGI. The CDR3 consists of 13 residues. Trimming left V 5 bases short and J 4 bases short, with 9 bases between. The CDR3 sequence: CASSNLGKNIQYF. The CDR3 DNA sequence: TGTGCCAGCAGTAATCTCGGGAAAAACATTCAGTACTTC.

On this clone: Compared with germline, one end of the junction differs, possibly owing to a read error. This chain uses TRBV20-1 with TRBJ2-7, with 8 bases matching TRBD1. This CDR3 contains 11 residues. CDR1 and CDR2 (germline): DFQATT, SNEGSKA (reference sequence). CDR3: CSARAQGQGPF. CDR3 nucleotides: TGCAGTGCTAGAGCCCAAGGACAGGGCCCTTTC.

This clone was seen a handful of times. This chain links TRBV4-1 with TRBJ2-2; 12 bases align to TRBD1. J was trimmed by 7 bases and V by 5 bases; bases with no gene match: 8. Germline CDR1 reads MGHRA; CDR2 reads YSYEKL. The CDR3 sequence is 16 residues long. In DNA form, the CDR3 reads TGCGCCAGCAGCGCGAGGGGACAGGGGGCTATCGGGGAGCTGTTTTTT. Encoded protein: CASSARGQGAIGELFF.

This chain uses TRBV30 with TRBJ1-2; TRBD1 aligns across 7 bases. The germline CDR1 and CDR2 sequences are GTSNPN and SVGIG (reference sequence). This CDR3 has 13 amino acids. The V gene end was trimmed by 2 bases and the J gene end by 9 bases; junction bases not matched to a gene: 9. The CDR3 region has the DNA TGTGCCTGGAGTCAACCACAGGGGCGGCGCTACACCTTC. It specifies CAWSQPQGRRYTF. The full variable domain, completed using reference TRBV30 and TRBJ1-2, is SQTIHQWPATLVQPVGSPLSLECTVEGTSNPNLYWYRQAAGRGLQLLFYSVGIGQISSEVPQNLSASRPQDRQFILSSKKLLLSDSGFYLCAWSQPQGRRYTFGSGTRLTVV.

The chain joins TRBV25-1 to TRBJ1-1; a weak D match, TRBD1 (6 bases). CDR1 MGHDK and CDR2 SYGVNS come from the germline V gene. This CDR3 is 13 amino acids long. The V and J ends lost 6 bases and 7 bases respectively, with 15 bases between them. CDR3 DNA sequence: TGTGCCAGCAGAAGGGGGGAGGGACGTGAAGCTTTCTTT. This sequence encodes CASRRGEGREAFF.

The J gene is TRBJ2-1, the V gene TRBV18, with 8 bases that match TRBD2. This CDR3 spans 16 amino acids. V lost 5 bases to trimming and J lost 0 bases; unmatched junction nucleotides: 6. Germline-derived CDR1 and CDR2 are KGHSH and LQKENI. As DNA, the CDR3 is TGTGCCAGCTCAGCACTAGCGGCCAGCTCCTACAATGAGCAGTTCTTC. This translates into CASSALAASSYNEQFF.

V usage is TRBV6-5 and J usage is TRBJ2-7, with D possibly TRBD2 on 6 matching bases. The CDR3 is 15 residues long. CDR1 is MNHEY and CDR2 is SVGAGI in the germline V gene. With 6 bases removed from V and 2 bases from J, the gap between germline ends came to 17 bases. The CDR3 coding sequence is TGTGCCAGCAGCAACCCCCGGGGAGGAACCTACGAGCAGTACTTC. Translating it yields CASSNPRGGTYEQYF.

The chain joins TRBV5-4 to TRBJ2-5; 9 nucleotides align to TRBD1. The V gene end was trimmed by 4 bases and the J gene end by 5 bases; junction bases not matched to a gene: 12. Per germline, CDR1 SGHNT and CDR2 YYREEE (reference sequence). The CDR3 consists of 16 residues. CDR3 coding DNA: TGTGCCAGCAGCAGCGGCACACAGGGGGCGGGGGAGACCCAGTACTTC. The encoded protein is CASSSGTQGAGETQYF.